This TCR beta chain stems from a study of blood T cell repertoires in COVID-19. Background on the study: Acute-phase and convalescent COVID-19 samples originated in the United States, Italy and Spain.

Method: immunoSEQ multiplex PCR; TCRdb's copy keeps in-frame clones and lacks some. The data hold around 100,000 clones, with 86% observed a single time. Material for sequencing was peripheral blood. The receptor's source is a man in his forties with acute or convalescent COVID-19.

In nucleotides, the CDR3 is TGTGCCAGCAGGAAGACAGGGAACAATCAGCCCCAGCATTTT. Its protein is CASRKTGNNQPQHF. The rearrangement uses TRBV2 and TRBJ1-5; 7 nucleotides align to TRBD1. CDR3 size: 14 residues. Germline trimming cut 6 bases from V and 3 bases from J; bases unmatched to any gene: 5. The germline V gene encodes CDR1 SNHLY and CDR2 FYNNEI. The variable domain in full, with the rest retrieved from reference TRBV2 and TRBJ1-5, is EPEVTQTPSHQVTQMGQEVILRCVPISNHLYFYWYRQILGQKVEFLVSFYNNEISEKSEIFDDQFSVERPDGSNFTLKIRSTKLEDSAMYFCASRKTGNNQPQHFGDGTRLSIL.